This TCR beta chain comes out of a study of T cells in Graves' hyperthyroidism and ophthalmopathy. Looking at the study overall: Peripheral blood was drawn at first diagnosis, prior to all treatment.

The CDR3 is 13 amino acids. Germline V gene data show CDR1 as MDHEN and CDR2 as SYDVKM. Trimming left V 5 bases short and J 5 bases short, with 12 bases between. This clonotype was seen repeatedly, ten times or more. Individuals with ophthalmopathy presented a Clinical Activity Score of at least 3, a NOSPECS grade of at least 4 and a duration under 3 months. Uncontrolled infection, other autoimmune disease, pregnancy and lactation each barred patients from inclusion. An approximately 10 ml volume of fresh peripheral blood provided the PBMCs. The source material, RNA transcripts, was used to amplify TCR beta CDR3 regions. The HTBI primer set drove a first-round RT-PCR of the TCR CDR3. TCRdb fed the multiplex PCR reads into MiXCR, producing one record per CDR3 protein. The table records about 400,000 distinct CDR3 sequences, around an eighth of them present only once.

The source of this sequence is a man aged 50-60 years with Graves' ophthalmopathy. V is TRBV28 and J is TRBJ2-5, with D tentatively TRBD1 (6 bases). The sequencing input was blood. CDR3 nucleotide sequence: TGTGCCAGCAGTCTAGGACAGTGGGAGACCCAGTACTTC. Residues: CASSLGQWETQYF. Full variable domain (rest looked up from reference TRBV28 and TRBJ2-5): DVKVTQSSRYLVKRTGEKVFLECVQDMDHENMFWYRQDPGLGLRLIYFSYDVKMKEKGDIPEGYSVSREKKERFSLILESASTNQTSMYLCASSLGQWETQYFGPGTRLLVL.